This T cell receptor (beta chain) was identified in a study of blood T cell repertoires in COVID-19. Study at large: From the United States, Italy and Spain came samples of acute and convalescent COVID-19. PBMCs, B-cell-depleted T cells, or T cells provided the cDNA or gDNA that made up the material.

Notes on this clone: The same CDR3 is also encoded by other DNA sequences in this sample.

How the authors handled the data: Amplification with reference gene primers provided the estimates of nucleated cell counts. The data were produced by immunoSEQ multiplex PCR, yet TCRdb's version contains in-frame clones alone and is incomplete. The V and J calls and clone size were taken over from that table, and D and trimming were inferred from the DNA. The profile shows 200,000 to 250,000 clones, roughly 90% of them singletons. Germline V gene sequence: CDR1 MNHEY, CDR2 SVGAGI. V lost 9 bases to trimming and J lost 1 base, with 10 bases between them. The length of the CDR3 is 14 residues. Sequenced material: peripheral blood. V and J are TRBV6-5 and TRBJ2-6; possibly TRBD1 for D (6 bases). This TCR was sampled from a woman aged 60-75 years with acute or convalescent COVID-19. The DNA for the CDR3 is TGTGCCAGTTCCAGGGGATCTGGGGCCAACGTCCTGACTTTC. This encodes CASSRGSGANVLTF.